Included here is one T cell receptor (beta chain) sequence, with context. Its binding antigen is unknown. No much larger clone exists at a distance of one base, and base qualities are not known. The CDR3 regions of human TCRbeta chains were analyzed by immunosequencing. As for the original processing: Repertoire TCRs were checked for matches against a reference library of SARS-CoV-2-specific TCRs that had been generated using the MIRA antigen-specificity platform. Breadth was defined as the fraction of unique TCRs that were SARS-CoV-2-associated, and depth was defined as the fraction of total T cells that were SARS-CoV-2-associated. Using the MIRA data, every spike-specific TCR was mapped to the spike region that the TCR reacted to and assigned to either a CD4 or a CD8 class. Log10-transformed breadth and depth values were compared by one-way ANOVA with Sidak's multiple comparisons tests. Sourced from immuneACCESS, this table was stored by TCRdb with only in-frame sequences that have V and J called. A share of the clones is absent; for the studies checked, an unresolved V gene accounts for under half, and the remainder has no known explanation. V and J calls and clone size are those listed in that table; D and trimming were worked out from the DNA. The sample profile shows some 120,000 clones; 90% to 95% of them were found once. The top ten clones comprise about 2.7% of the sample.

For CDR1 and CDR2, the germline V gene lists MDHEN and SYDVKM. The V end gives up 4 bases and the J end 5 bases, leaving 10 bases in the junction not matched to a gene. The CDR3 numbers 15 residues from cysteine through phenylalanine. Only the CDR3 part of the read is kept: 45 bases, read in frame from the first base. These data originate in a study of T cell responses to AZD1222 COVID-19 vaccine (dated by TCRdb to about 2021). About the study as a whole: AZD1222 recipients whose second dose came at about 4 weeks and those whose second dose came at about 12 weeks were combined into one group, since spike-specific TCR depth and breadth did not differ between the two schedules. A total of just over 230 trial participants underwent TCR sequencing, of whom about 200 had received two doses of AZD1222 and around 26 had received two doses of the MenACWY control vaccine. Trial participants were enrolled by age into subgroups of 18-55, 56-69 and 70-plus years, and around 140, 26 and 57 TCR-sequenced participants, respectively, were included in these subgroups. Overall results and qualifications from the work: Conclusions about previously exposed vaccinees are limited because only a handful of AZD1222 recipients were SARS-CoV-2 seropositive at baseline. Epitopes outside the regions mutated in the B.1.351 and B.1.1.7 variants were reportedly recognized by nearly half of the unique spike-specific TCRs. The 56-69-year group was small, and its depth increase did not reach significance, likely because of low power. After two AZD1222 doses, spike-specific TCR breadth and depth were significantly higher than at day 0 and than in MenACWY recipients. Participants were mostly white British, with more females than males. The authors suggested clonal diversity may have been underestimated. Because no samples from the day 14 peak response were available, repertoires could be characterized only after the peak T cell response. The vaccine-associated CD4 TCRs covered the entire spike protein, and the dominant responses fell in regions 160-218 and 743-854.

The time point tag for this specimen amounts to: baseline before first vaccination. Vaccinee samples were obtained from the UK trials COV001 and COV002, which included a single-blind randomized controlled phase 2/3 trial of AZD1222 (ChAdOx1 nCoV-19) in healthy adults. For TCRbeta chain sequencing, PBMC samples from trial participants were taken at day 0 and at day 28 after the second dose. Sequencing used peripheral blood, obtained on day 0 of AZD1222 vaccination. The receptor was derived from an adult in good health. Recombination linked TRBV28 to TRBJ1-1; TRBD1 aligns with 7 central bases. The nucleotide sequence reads TGTGCCAGCAGTTCCCCTTTGACAGGGCGGACTGAAGCTTTCTTT. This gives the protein CASSSPLTGRTEAFF.